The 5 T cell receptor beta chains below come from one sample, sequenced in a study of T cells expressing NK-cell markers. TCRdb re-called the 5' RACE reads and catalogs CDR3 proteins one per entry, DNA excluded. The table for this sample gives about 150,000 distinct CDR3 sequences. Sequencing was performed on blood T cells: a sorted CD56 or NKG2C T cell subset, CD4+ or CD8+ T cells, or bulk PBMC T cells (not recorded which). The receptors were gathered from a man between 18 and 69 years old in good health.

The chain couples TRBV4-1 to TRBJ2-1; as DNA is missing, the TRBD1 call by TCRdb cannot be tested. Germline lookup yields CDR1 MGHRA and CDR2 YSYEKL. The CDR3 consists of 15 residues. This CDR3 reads CASSGRTAGGNEQFF.

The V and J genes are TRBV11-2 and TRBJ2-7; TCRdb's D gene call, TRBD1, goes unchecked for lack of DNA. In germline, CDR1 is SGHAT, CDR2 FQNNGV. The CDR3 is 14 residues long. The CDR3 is CASSSSQGAYEQYF.

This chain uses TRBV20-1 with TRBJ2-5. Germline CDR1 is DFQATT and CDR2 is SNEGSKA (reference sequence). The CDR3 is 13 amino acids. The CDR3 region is CSARVLGSETQYF.

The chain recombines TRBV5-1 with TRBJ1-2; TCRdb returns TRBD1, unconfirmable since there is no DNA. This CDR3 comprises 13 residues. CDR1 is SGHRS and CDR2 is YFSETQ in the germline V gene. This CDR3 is CASSSWDRQGYTF.

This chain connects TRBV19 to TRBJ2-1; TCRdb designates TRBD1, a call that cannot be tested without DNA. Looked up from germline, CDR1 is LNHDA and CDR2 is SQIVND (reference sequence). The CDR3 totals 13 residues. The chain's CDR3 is CASSLPGANEQFF. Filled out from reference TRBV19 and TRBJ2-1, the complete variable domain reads DGGITQSPKYLFRKEGQNVTLSCEQNLNHDAMYWYRQDPGQGLRLIYYSQIVNDFQKGDIAEGYSVSREKKESFPLTVTSAQKNPTAFYLCASSLPGANEQFFGPGTRLTVL.